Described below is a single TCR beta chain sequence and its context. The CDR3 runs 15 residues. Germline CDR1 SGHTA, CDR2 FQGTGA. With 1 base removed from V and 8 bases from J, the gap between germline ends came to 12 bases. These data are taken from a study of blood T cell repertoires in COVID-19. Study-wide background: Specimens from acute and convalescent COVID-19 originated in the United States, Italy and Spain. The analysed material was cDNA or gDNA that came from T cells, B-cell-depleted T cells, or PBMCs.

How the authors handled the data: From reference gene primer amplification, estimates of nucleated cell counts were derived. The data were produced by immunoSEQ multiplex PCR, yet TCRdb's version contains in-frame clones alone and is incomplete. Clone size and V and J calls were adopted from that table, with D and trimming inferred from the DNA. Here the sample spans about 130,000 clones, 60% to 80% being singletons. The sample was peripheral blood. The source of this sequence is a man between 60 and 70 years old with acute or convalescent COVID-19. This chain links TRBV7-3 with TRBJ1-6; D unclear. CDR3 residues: CASSLSPGYDSPLHF. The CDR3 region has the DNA TGTGCCAGCAGCTTAAGCCCGGGTTATGATTCACCCCTCCACTTT. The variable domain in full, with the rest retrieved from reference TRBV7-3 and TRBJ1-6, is GAGVSQTPSNKVTEKGKYVELRCDPISGHTALYWYRQSLGQGPEFLIYFQGTGAADDSGLPNDRFFAVRPEGSVSTLKIQRTERGDSAVYLCASSLSPGYDSPLHFGNGTRLTVT.